This T cell receptor beta chain was observed in a study of CD8 T cells in ankylosing spondylitis. Findings of the study overall: Significant enrichment of disease-linked clones was reported in matched ankylosing spondylitis synovial fluid. Fewer than ten highly homologous variants made up a TCR beta motif, and this motif appeared characteristic of ankylosing spondylitis blood. Clones that were linked to disease were CD8+ and were relatively rare in peripheral blood. Past research had described some motif variants in reactive arthritis synovial fluid and blood.

As concerns this clonotype: Its antigen is as yet unknown.

It was by quantitative 5'-RACE with molecular barcodes that TCR beta libraries were made. TCRdb ran MiXCR on the 5' RACE reads and lists one entry per CDR3 protein. The data show about 750,000 distinct CDR3 sequences, with about 20% seen just once and approximately 18% held by the top ten. The CDR3 covers 15 residues. CDR1 SGHNT and CDR2 YENEEA come from the germline V gene. V lost 3 bases and J 2 bases, leaving 8 bases between the germline ends. Sequenced input: blood, either unsorted or a sorted T cell fraction (not recorded which). The J gene is TRBJ2-6, the V gene TRBV11-3; unclear D gene. The sequence came from a male donor with ankylosing spondylitis. CDR3 in DNA: TGTGCCAGCAGCTTTTCGGGTACTGGGGCCAACGTCCTGACTTTC. Its protein product is CASSFSGTGANVLTF.